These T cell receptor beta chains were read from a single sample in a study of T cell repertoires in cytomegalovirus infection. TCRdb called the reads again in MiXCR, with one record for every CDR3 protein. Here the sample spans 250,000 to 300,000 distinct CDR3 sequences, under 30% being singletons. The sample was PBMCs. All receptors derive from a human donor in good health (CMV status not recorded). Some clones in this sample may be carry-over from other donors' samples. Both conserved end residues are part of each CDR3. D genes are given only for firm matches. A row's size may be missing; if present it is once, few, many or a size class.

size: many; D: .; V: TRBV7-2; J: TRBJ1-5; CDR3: CASSKQGKDQPQHF
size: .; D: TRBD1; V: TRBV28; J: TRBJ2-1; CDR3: CASIHEKGAGNEQFF
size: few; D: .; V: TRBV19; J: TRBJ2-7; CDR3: CASSNRPGIYEQYF
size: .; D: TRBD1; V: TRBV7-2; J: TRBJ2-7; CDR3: CASSLTGTGTYEQYF
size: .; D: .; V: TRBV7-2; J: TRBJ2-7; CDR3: CVSSLIGYSYEQYF
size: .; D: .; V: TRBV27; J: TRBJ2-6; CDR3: CATAPAGANVLTF
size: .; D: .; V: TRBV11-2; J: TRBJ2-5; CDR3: CASSFGGAAETQYF
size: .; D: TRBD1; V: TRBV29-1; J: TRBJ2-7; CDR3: CSVEDMRQGREQYF
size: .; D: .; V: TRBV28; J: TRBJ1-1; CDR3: CASSLVYESEAFF
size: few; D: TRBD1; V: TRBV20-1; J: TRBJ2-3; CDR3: CSASQTGVIDTQYF